A single sample is the source of the 15 T cell receptor beta chains below, sequenced in a study of cytomegalovirus exposure and HLA in healthy donors. The PCR had 60 Vbeta and 13 Jbeta primers. Assay: immunoSEQ multiplex PCR; the TCRdb copy retains only in-frame clones and omits some. Of some 66,000 clones listed, 78% are singletons. Sequencing was performed on PBMCs. Receptors originate from a man between 35 and 55 years old in good health and CMV-seronegative.

The count of this clone is one. The rearrangement uses TRBV9 and TRBJ2-5; 9 positions match TRBD1. The CDR3 loop spans 16 amino acids. Germline CDR1 is SGDLS and CDR2 is YYNGEE. The trim removed 3 bases at V and 4 bases at J, leaving 10 bases unmatched. DNA of the CDR3: TGTGCCAGCAGCGCCGGGACAGGGTTCTCGAGAGAGACCCAGTACTTC. Translating gives CASSAGTGFSRETQYF.

The genes are TRBV18 and TRBJ1-5; D unclear. V was clipped by 4 bases and J by 5 bases, with 9 bases between them. This CDR3 is 13 amino acids long. Per the germline V gene, CDR1 is KGHSH and CDR2 is LQKENI. For the CDR3, the DNA is TGTGCCAGCTCACTGGACGGGGATCAGCCCCAGCATTTT. Encoded protein: CASSLDGDQPQHF.

V usage is TRBV12-5 and J usage is TRBJ2-3; 9 bases agree with TRBD1. Per germline, CDR1 LGHNT and CDR2 FRNRAP. This CDR3 is 17 amino acids long. Trimming cost V 2 bases and J 4 bases; bases outside gene matches: 10. The CDR3 nucleotides are TGTGCTAGTGGTTTGCTCCCCGGGACAGGGTCCGCAGATACGCAGTATTTT. This sequence encodes CASGLLPGTGSADTQYF.

The J gene is TRBJ2-5, the V gene TRBV10-1, with D possibly being TRBD2 (5 bases). The DNA end favors TRBJ2-7, so the J call may be wrong. There are 11 residues in the CDR3. In germline, CDR1 is WNHNN, CDR2 SYGVQD (reference sequence). CDR3 DNA sequence: TGCGCCAGCAGGGATGGGAGCGAGCAGTACTTC. Translated, it gives CASRDGSEQYF.

This sequence joins TRBV18 and TRBJ1-2; the D gene is possibly TRBD1 (6 bases). The V end was cut by 1 base, the J end by 4 bases, with 13 bases between. There are 15 residues in the CDR3. The germline gives CDR1 KGHSH, CDR2 LQKENI. As DNA, the CDR3 is TGTGCCAGCTCACCACAGTCTACAGGGATCTATGGCTACACCTTC. Translated: CASSPQSTGIYGYTF. The whole variable domain, filled in from reference TRBV18 and TRBJ1-2, reads NAGVMQNPRHLVRRRGQEARLRCSPMKGHSHVYWYRQLPEEGLKFMVYLQKENIIDESGMPKERFSAEFPKEGPSILRIQQVVRGDSAAYFCASSPQSTGIYGYTFGSGTRLTVV.

The V call is TRBV27, the J call TRBJ2-3, with 8 bases lining up with TRBD2. Looked up from germline, CDR1 is MNHEY and CDR2 is SMNVEV (reference sequence). The junction had 8 bases not matched to a gene; V was cut back by 4 bases and J by 5 bases. CDR3 length equals 15 residues. CDR3 coding DNA: TGTGCCAGCAGTTCTTGGGGACTAGGGGAAGATACGCAGTATTTT. Translation: CASSSWGLGEDTQYF.

This sequence joins TRBV5-1 and TRBJ2-7; weak D call: TRBD2 (6 bases). Germline V CDR1 and CDR2: SGHRS, YFSETQ. With 3 bases removed from V and 4 bases from J, the gap between germline ends came to 20 bases. The CDR3 is 16 amino acids. CDR3 sequence reads: CASSSPPAQGRYEQYF. The CDR3 DNA is TGCGCCAGCAGCTCCCCCCCAGCGCAAGGGAGGTACGAGCAGTACTTC.

For the CDR3, the DNA is TGTGCCAGCAGTGAATGGGGACACACAGCGCAAGGAAACACCATATATTTT. Its protein product is CASSEWGHTAQGNTIYF. The chain joins TRBV2 to TRBJ1-3, with D maybe TRBD1 (6 bases). This CDR3 is built from 17 residues. Germline V lookup: CDR1 SNHLY, CDR2 FYNNEI. V lost 2 bases and J lost 4, with 18 bases in between.

The chain is built from TRBV13 and TRBJ1-1; no definite D call. The V gene lost 5 bases and the J gene lost 0 bases, with 13 bases spanning the gap. Germline loops: CDR1 PRHDT, CDR2 FYEKMQ (reference sequence). The CDR3 is 15 residues long. In DNA form, the CDR3 reads TGTGCCAGCAGCCCGGGATCGGGGTTGAACACTGAAGCTTTCTTT. It yields the protein CASSPGSGLNTEAFF.

This clone showed up just once. The CDR3 DNA reads TGTGCCAGCAGCCCAGGAAACAAGAACTATGGCTACACCTTC. The encoded protein is CASSPGNKNYGYTF. The chain employs TRBV5-4 and TRBJ1-2; D is ambiguous. CDR1 is SGHNT and CDR2 is YYREEE in the germline V gene (reference sequence). The ends were cut back, 4 bases at V and 2 bases at J, with 12 bases in the middle. This CDR3 contains 14 residues.

The chain recombines TRBV2 with TRBJ2-6, with D maybe TRBD1 (5 bases). With 3 bases removed from V and 0 bases from J, the gap between germline ends came to 6 bases. CDR3 length equals 15 residues. Germline values: CDR1 SNHLY, CDR2 FYNNEI. The CDR3 region is CASSDQGSGANVLTF. The CDR3 coding sequence is TGTGCCAGCAGTGACCAGGGCTCTGGGGCCAACGTCCTGACTTTC.

This rearrangement joins TRBV5-1 to TRBJ1-6; D unclear. Germline values: CDR1 SGHRS, CDR2 YFSETQ. V was shortened by 0 bases and J by 14 bases, with 24 bases between the two germline ends. The CDR3 runs 17 residues. The CDR3 coding sequence is TGCGCCAGCAGCTTGGAATTTTTGAGCCGCAGGCTTATAACCCTCCACTTT. This encodes CASSLEFLSRRLITLHF.

The rearrangement uses TRBV10-1 and TRBJ2-7; D might be TRBD1 (6 bases). Germline V CDR1 and CDR2: WNHNN, SYGVQD (reference sequence). The CDR3 has 15 amino acids. V was cut by 1 base and J by 2 bases, with 12 bases left in between. The CDR3 region is CASSEFGTNTYEQYF. CDR3 DNA sequence: TGCGCCAGCAGTGAGTTTGGGACAAATACCTACGAGCAGTACTTC.

V and J are TRBV4-2 and TRBJ1-1; D ambiguous. There are 13 residues in the CDR3. CDR1 LGHNA and CDR2 YNFKEQ come from the germline V gene. The germline V and J ends were trimmed by 1 base and 3 bases, with 6 bases remaining between them. Here the CDR3 reads CASSQGLDTEAFF. The DNA of the CDR3 is TGTGCCAGCAGCCAAGGCTTAGACACTGAAGCTTTCTTT.

CDR3 coding DNA: TGTGCCAGCAGCCAAGACGCAGGAATCACAGATACGCAGTATTTT. Translation: CASSQDAGITDTQYF. V gene TRBV14 combines with J gene TRBJ2-3; D unresolved. V shed 0 bases and J shed 2 bases, with 9 bases lying between them. The germline CDR1 and CDR2 sequences are SGHDN and FVKESK. The CDR3 consists of 15 residues. The whole variable domain, filled in from reference TRBV14 and TRBJ2-3, reads EAGVTQFPSHSVIEKGQTVTLRCDPISGHDNLYWYRRVMGKEIKFLLHFVKESKQDESGMPNNRFLAERTGGTYSTLKVQPAELEDSGVYFCASSQDAGITDTQYFGPGTRLTVL.